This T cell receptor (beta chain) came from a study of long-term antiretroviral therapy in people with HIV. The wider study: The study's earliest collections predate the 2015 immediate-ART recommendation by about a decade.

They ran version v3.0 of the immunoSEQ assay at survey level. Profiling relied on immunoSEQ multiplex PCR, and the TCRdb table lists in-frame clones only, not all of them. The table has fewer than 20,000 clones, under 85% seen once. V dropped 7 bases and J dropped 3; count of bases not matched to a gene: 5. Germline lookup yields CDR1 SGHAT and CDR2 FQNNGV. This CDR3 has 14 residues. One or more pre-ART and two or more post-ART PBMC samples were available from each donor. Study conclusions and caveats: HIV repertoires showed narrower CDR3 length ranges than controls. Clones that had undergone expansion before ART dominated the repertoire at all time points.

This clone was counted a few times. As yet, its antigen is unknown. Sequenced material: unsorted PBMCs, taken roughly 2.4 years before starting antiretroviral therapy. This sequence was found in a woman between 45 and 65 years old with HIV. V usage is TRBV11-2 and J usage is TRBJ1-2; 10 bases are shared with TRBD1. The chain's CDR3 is CASMPGQGYYGYTF. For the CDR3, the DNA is TGTGCCAGCATGCCGGGACAGGGGTACTATGGCTACACCTTC.